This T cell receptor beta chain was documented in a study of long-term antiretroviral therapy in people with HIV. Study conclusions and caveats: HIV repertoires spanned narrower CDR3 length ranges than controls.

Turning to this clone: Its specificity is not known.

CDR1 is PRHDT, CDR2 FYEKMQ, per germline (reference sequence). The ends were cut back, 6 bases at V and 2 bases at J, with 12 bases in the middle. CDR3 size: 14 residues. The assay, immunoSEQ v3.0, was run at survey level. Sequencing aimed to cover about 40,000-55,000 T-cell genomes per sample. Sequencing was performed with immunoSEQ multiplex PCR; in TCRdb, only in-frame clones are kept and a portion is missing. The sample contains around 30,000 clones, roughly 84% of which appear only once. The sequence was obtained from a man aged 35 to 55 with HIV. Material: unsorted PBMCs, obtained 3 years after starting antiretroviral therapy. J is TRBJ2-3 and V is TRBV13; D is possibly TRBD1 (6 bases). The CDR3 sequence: CASSRQEYTDTQYF. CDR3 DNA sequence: TGTGCCAGCAGTCGACAGGAGTACACAGATACGCAGTATTTT. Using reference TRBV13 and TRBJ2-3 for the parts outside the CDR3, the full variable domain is AAGVIQSPRHLIKEKRETATLKCYPIPRHDTVYWYQQGPGQDPQFLISFYEKMQSDKGSIPDRFSAQQFSDYHSELNMSSLELGDSALYFCASSRQEYTDTQYFGPGTRLTVL.